The rows below give T cell receptor beta chains drawn from one sample of a study of blood T cell repertoires in COVID-19. Repertoires were generated with immunoSEQ multiplex PCR, while TCRdb's copy carries only in-frame clones and drops some. The sample includes 80,000 to 95,000 clones, roughly nine tenths of them seen just once. The source material was peripheral blood. The receptors here all came from a woman aged 70-85 years with acute or convalescent COVID-19. Each CDR3 is given with its conserved first and last residue. The order of the fields is CDR3 DNA, CDR3 protein, D gene, J gene, clone size, V gene. The D gene is left open where the match is weak. The size field is filled for only some rows; it gives once, few, many or a size class.

TGCGCCAGCAGCCTGTACAGTTACTCTGGGGCCAACGTCCTGACTTTC | CASSLYSYSGANVLTF | - | TRBJ2-6 | - | TRBV5-1
TGTGCCAGTAGTTCAACAGGGGTAATCGAGACCCAGTACTTC | CASSSTGVIETQYF | TRBD1 | TRBJ2-5 | few | TRBV19
TGTGCCAGCAGCCCCGACGGGGGGTTCGGACGTGGTACGCAGTATTTT | CASSPDGGFGRGTQYF | TRBD2 | TRBJ2-3 | - | TRBV3-1/TRBV3-2
TGTGCCAGCAGTTTAGGTCGGACAGGGGGCTATGGCTACACCTTC | CASSLGRTGGYGYTF | TRBD1 | TRBJ1-2 | - | TRBV28
TGTGCCAGCAGCCCTCCGGGGAGGACTGAAGCTTTCTTT | CASSPPGRTEAFF | - | TRBJ1-1 | - | TRBV5-5
TGTGCCAGCAGCCAGTCGGGAGGGACCTACGAGCAGTACTTC | CASSQSGGTYEQYF | TRBD2 | TRBJ2-7 | - | TRBV3-1/TRBV3-2
TGTGCCAGCAGCATCGGGACAGGGGGCGGGAATCAGCCCCAGCATTTT | CASSIGTGGGNQPQHF | TRBD1 | TRBJ1-5 | - | TRBV27
TGTGCCAGCAGCGCGGGGACTAGCGGGAGTTTCGGTTATATCGGGGAGCTGTTTTTT | CASSAGTSGSFGYIGELFF | TRBD2 | TRBJ2-2 | - | TRBV7-9
TGTGCCAGCAGCTTGTACAGAGACTACGAGCAGTACTTC | CASSLYRDYEQYF | - | TRBJ2-7 | - | TRBV7-9
TGTGCCAGCAGCTTGGTCGAGCGGAACACCTACAATGAGCAGTTCTTC | CASSLVERNTYNEQFF | - | TRBJ2-1 | - | TRBV5-6
TGTGCCAGTAGTATAGACGACGGGTCGTATGGCTACACCTTC | CASSIDDGSYGYTF | - | TRBJ1-2 | - | TRBV19
TGTGCCAGCAGCCTCAAACAGGGGGGCCAAGAGCAGTACTTC | CASSLKQGGQEQYF | TRBD1 | TRBJ2-7 | few | TRBV6-5
TGTGCCACCAGAGAAGCGGCTAGCGGGAGTAATGAGCAGTTCTTC | CATREAASGSNEQFF | TRBD2 | TRBJ2-1 | - | TRBV15
TGTGCCAGCAGGGTGGACAAAGCTGATCAGCCCCAGCATTTT | CASRVDKADQPQHF | - | TRBJ1-5 | - | TRBV28
TGTGCCAGCAGCCCGAGGGGGGGACTAGCCAAAAACATTCAGTACTTC | CASSPRGGLAKNIQYF | - | TRBJ2-4 | once | TRBV9
TGTGCCAGCAGGACTGGGGGGGATAATTCACCCCTCCACTTT | CASRTGGDNSPLHF | - | TRBJ1-6 | once | TRBV27
TGTGCCAGCAGTGCGACAGGTTCTAGGCCCCAGCATTTT | CASSATGSRPQHF | - | TRBJ1-5 | - | TRBV27
TGTGCCAGCAGCTTAAGAGGGGGCGCGGGGAACACCATATATTTT | CASSLRGGAGNTIYF | TRBD1 | TRBJ1-3 | few | TRBV7-2
TGTGCCAGCAGCTTCCCAGGGAATCAGGGCACTGAAGCTTTCTTT | CASSFPGNQGTEAFF | - | TRBJ1-1 | few | TRBV3-1/TRBV3-2
TGTGCCACCAGTGATAAGACAGGGGTAGAGACCCAGTACTTC | CATSDKTGVETQYF | TRBD1 | TRBJ2-5 | - | TRBV24-1